This T cell receptor (beta chain) was captured by sequencing in a study of blood T cell repertoires in COVID-19. For the study at large: Collection of acute and convalescent COVID-19 samples took place in the United States, Italy and Spain. PBMCs, B-cell-depleted T cells, or T cells were the source of the cDNA or gDNA that made up the material.

CDR1 is SGHTA and CDR2 is FQGNSA in the germline V gene. This CDR3 comprises 14 residues. Trimming shortened V by 5 bases and J by 4 bases, and 12 bases separated the two germline ends. In the original analysis: Reference gene primer amplification gave estimated nucleated cell counts. The repertoire was sequenced with immunoSEQ multiplex PCR; TCRdb's copy has only in-frame clones and lacks some. V and J calls and clone size are given by that table; D and trimming were obtained from the DNA. The sample has about 240,000 clones, more than 75% seen once. The sequenced material came from peripheral blood. The TCR originated in a man older than 75 with acute or convalescent COVID-19. V is TRBV7-2 and J is TRBJ1-5, with D possibly TRBD1 on 6 matching bases. This CDR3 reads CASSAGTLNQPQHF. The CDR3 DNA follows: TGTGCCAGCAGCGCCGGGACACTTAATCAGCCCCAGCATTTT.